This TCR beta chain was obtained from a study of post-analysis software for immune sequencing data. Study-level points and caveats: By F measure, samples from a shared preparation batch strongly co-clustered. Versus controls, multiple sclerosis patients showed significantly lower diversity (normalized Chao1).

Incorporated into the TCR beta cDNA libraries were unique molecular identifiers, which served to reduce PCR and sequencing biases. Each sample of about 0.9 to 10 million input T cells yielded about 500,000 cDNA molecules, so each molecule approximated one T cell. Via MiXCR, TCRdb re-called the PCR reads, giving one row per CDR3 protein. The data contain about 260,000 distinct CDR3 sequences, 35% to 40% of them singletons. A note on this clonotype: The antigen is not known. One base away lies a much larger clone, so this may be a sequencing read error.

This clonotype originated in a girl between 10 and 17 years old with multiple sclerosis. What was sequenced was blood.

As DNA, the CDR3 is TGCGCCAGCATGGTAATTGAGCAGTACTTC. Protein: CASMVIEQYF. V usage is TRBV4-1 and J usage is TRBJ2-5; no clear D gene. V dropped 7 bases and J dropped 11 bases, with 11 bases sitting between them. This CDR3 comprises 10 residues. Looked up from germline, CDR1 is MGHRA and CDR2 is YSYEKL.